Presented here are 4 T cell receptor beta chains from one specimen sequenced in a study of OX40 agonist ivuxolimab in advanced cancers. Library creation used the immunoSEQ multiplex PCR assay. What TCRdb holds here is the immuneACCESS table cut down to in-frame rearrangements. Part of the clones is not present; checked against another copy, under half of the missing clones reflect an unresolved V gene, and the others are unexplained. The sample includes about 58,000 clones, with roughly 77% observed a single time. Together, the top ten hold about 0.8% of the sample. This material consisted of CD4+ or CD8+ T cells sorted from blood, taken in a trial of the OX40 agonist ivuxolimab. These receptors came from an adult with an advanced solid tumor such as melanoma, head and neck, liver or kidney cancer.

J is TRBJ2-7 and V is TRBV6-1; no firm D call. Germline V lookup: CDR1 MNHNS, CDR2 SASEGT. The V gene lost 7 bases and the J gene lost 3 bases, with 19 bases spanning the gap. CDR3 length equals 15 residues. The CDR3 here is CASNPKSGVGYEQYF. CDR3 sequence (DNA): TGTGCCAGCAACCCCAAGAGTGGGGTCGGCTACGAGCAGTACTTC.

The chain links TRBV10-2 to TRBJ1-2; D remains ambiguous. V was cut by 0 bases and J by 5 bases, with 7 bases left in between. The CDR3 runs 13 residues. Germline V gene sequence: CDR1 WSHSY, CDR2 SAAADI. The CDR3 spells CASSESDRYGYTF. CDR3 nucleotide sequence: TGCGCCAGCAGTGAGTCGGACCGTTATGGCTACACCTTC.

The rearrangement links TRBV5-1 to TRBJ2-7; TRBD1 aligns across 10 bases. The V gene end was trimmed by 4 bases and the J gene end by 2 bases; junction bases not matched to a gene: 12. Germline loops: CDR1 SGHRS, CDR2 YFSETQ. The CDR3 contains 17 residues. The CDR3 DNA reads TGCGCCAGCAGCCGAACTGCCGGGACAGGGGTCCCCTACGAGCAGTACTTC. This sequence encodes CASSRTAGTGVPYEQYF.

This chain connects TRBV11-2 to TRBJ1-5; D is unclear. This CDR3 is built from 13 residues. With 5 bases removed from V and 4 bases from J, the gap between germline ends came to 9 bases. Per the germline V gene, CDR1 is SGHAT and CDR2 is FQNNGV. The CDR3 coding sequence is TGTGCCAGCAGCCTGGGTCGTAATCAGCCCCAGCATTTT. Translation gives CASSLGRNQPQHF. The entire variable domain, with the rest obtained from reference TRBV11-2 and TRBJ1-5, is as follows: EAGVAQSPRYKIIEKRQSVAFWCNPISGHATLYWYQQILGQGPKLLIQFQNNGVVDDSQLPKDRFSAERLKGVDSTLKIQPAKLEDSAVYLCASSLGRNQPQHFGDGTRLSIL.